This T cell receptor (beta chain) was identified during a study of CD8 T cells in ankylosing spondylitis. Libraries for TCR beta were made by quantitative 5'-RACE with molecular barcodes. MiXCR, run by TCRdb on the 5' RACE reads, gives a single entry per CDR3 protein. The sample holds 200,000 to 300,000 distinct CDR3 sequences, 8% to 9.5% seen once. A note on this clonotype: Its antigen is unknown. This may come from a read error, since a much larger clone is one base off.

Notes on the study in general: Relatively scarce in peripheral blood, disease-linked clones were CD8+. A TCR beta motif made of under 10 highly homologous variants seemed typical of ankylosing spondylitis blood. Some of the motif variants had earlier been found in reactive arthritis patients' fluid and blood.

Sequencing used blood, either unsorted or a sorted T cell fraction (not recorded which). The TCR comes from a male donor with ankylosing spondylitis or in good health (not recorded which).

Written as DNA, the CDR3 is TGCAGTGCTAGGCAAGCGGGGGGGCTACACAATGAGCCGTTCTTC. Protein sequence: CSARQAGGLHNEPFF. The chain uses TRBV20-1 and TRBJ2-1, with 10 bases fitting TRBD2. Germline values: CDR1 DFQATT, CDR2 SNEGSKA (reference sequence). The CDR3 is 15 amino acids.